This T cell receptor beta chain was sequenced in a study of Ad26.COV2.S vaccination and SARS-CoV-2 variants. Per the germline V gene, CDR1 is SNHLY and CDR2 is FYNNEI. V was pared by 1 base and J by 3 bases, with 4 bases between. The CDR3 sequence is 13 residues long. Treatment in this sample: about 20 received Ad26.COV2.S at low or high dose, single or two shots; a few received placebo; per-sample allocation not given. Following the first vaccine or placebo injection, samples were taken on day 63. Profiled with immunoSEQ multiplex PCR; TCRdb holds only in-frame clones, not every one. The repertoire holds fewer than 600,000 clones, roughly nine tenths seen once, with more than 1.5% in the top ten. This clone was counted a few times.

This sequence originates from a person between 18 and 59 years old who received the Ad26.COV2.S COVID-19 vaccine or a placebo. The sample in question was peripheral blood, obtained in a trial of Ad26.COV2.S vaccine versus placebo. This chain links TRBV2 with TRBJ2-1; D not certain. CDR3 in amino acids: CASSEDHYNEQFF. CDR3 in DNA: TGTGCCAGCAGTGAAGATCACTACAATGAGCAGTTCTTC.